This T cell receptor (beta chain) stems from a study of somatic mutations in cytotoxic T cells in rheumatoid arthritis. Study context: Certain T-cell populations stained with V beta antibodies were FACS-sorted to nearly 100% purity, and V beta1+ cells were TCRB-sequenced.

Data came from immunoSEQ multiplex PCR; TCRdb stores just in-frame clones and leaves some out. The sample yields roughly 6,400 clones, around 80% seen once. Study outcomes and limitations: A single CD8+ clone exceeded 20% of CD8+ cells in about an eighth of the roughly 65 patients.

As for this clone: The target antigen is unknown.

The length of the CDR3 is 14 residues. After removal of 6 bases from V and 4 bases from J, the junction contained 4 bases not matched to a gene. Germline values: CDR1 MNHNS, CDR2 SASEGT. The chain employs TRBV6-1 and TRBJ1-4; 8 positions match TRBD1. The source is an adult with rheumatoid arthritis. Sequencing was carried out using CD8+ T cells sorted from blood. CDR3 DNA: TGTGCCAGCAGCGTACAGGGGGTTAATGAAAAACTGTTTTTT. This sequence encodes CASSVQGVNEKLFF.